This T cell receptor (beta chain) was recovered during a study of blood T cells in healthy people across ages. Broader study findings: TCR beta diversity was tightly associated with the proportion of naive T cells. What prevented conclusive comparison of naive and antigen-experienced cells was that PBMCs were unsorted.

The authors ran a second PCR of roughly 6 to 12 cycles using a sample-barcoded 5' primer and a J-beta primer mix. Each sample provided no less than 3 million CDR3-containing paired-end reads. TCRdb passed the 5' RACE reads through MiXCR, listing each CDR3 protein once. The data contain approximately 800,000 distinct CDR3 sequences, 55% to 65% of them seen just once; the ten biggest clones take up roughly 26%. Each donor supplied approximately 10 milliliters of peripheral blood. This clonotype was counted once. Its antigen remains unknown. The CDR3 sequence is 14 residues long. Looked up from germline, CDR1 is SGHVS and CDR2 is FNYEAQ. V lost 0 bases, J lost 7 bases, and 13 bases lay in between.

The material sequenced was blood. The clonotype was recovered from a man aged 30-40 years in good health. The chain uses TRBV7-6 and TRBJ2-7; perhaps TRBD2 as D (6 bases). The CDR3 spells CASSLAAPGSEQYF. CDR3 nucleotides: TGTGCCAGCAGCTTAGCGGCCCCCGGGAGTGAGCAGTACTTC.